Shown below are 11 T cell receptor beta chains from a single sample sequenced in a study of cytomegalovirus exposure and HLA in healthy donors. This PCR relied on a set of 60 Vbeta primers and 13 Jbeta primers. Measured with immunoSEQ multiplex PCR; TCRdb has only the in-frame clones, and not every one. The sample contains roughly 230,000 clones, around 90% of which appear only once. What was sequenced was PBMCs. The receptors here all came from a girl between 2 and 10 years old in good health and CMV-seronegative.

The rearrangement joins TRBV10-3 to TRBJ2-7; D is unresolved. The CDR3 is 12 residues long. Germline V gene lookup returns CDR1 ENHRY and CDR2 SYGVKD. V was cut by 4 bases and J by 3 bases, with 7 bases left in between. Here the CDR3 DNA reads TGTGCCATCAGTGGACAAAACTACGAGCAGTACTTC. Amino acid sequence: CAISGQNYEQYF.

DNA of the CDR3: TGTGCCAGCGCCCTCGGTTTTTTTAGCAATCAGCCCCAGCATTTT. Translating gives CASALGFFSNQPQHF. This chain uses TRBV6-6 with TRBJ1-5, with unresolved D. Germline V gives CDR1 MNHNY, CDR2 SVGAGI (reference sequence). Trimming pared 8 bases from V and 0 bases from J, leaving 14 bases between. The CDR3 runs 15 residues.

This chain links TRBV7-2 with TRBJ1-1, with 8 bases that match TRBD1. The germline CDR1 and CDR2 sequences are SGHTA and FQGNSA. Germline trimming cut 4 bases from V and 3 bases from J; bases unmatched to any gene: 4. This CDR3 comprises 14 residues. The CDR3 reads CASSWTGSDTEAFF. For the CDR3, the DNA is TGTGCCAGCAGCTGGACAGGGAGTGACACTGAAGCTTTCTTT. The full variable domain, rest sourced from reference TRBV7-2 and TRBJ1-1, is GAGVSQSPSNKVTEKGKDVELRCDPISGHTALYWYRQSLGQGLEFLIYFQGNSAPDKSGLPSDRFSAERTGGSVSTLTIQRTQQEDSAVYLCASSWTGSDTEAFFGQGTRLTVV.

The chain is built from TRBV5-1 and TRBJ1-2; the match to TRBD1 covers 7 bases. The CDR3 extends over 15 amino acids. Trimming removed 0 bases from V and 5 bases from J; junction bases left unmatched: 7. Germline V gene lookup returns CDR1 SGHRS and CDR2 YFSETQ. The CDR3 coding sequence is TGCGCCAGCAGCTTGGCCGGGACAGAGACGTATGGCTACACCTTC. Residues: CASSLAGTETYGYTF.

The chain is built from TRBV6-5 and TRBJ2-5; 7 nucleotides agree with TRBD1. The DNA matches TRBJ2-7 better at its end, which makes the J call doubtful. Looked up from germline, CDR1 is MNHEY and CDR2 is SVGAGI. This CDR3 has 13 amino acids. DNA of the CDR3: TGTGCCAGCAGGAAGACAGGGTCCAACGAGCAGTACTTC. This codes for CASRKTGSNEQYF.

The chain is built from TRBV30 and TRBJ1-2, with TRBD1 as a possible D gene (5 bases). Trimming stripped 4 bases from V and 4 bases from J, with 10 bases between. Germline V lookup: CDR1 GTSNPN, CDR2 SVGIG (reference sequence). The CDR3 runs to 12 residues. The CDR3 loop reads CAWTTDPYGYTF. DNA for the CDR3: TGTGCCTGGACGACAGACCCCTATGGCTACACCTTC.

This clone has just one count. The chain uses TRBV18 and TRBJ2-7, with 12 nucleotides matching TRBD2. Trimming removed 0 bases from V and 0 bases from J; junction bases left unmatched: 3. This CDR3 is built from 17 residues. Looked up from germline, CDR1 is KGHSH and CDR2 is LQKENI. CDR3 bases: TGTGCCAGCTCACCACCGGGACTAGCGGGCCCCTCCTACGAGCAGTACTTC. It specifies CASSPPGLAGPSYEQYF.

This chain joins TRBV6-1 and TRBJ2-7; D is ambiguous. CDR1 MNHNS and CDR2 SASEGT come from the germline V gene. The V and J ends lost 5 bases and 6 bases respectively, with 8 bases between them. The CDR3 sequence is 11 residues long. CDR3 amino acids: CASSNSLEQYF. The CDR3 region has the DNA TGTGCCAGCAGTAACAGTCTCGAGCAGTACTTC.

The rearrangement joins TRBV7-2 to TRBJ2-7; the D gene is possibly TRBD2 (5 bases). Germline CDR1 is SGHTA and CDR2 is FQGNSA. The V end was cut by 5 bases, the J end by 3 bases, with 20 bases between. This CDR3 region has 16 residues. This CDR3 is CASSPDLYEGRYEQYF. DNA of the CDR3: TGTGCCAGCAGCCCGGACCTGTACGAGGGTCGCTACGAGCAGTACTTC.

This rearrangement joins TRBV5-4 to TRBJ1-5, with a possible D match to TRBD1 (6 bases). With 4 bases removed from V and 2 bases from J, the gap between germline ends came to 13 bases. Germline assignment: CDR1 SGHNT and CDR2 YYREEE (reference sequence). The CDR3 has 15 amino acids. CDR3 residues: CASSPRGGGNQPQHF. The CDR3, as DNA: TGTGCCAGCAGCCCTCGGGGGGGCGGCAATCAGCCCCAGCATTTT.

The V gene is TRBV19, the J gene TRBJ2-1; 8 bases map to TRBD2. CDR3 length: 16 amino acids. Germline values: CDR1 LNHDA, CDR2 SQIVND (reference sequence). The trim removed 7 bases at V and 4 bases at J, leaving 12 bases unmatched. The chain's CDR3 is CASMGTAGASYNEQFF. CDR3 nucleotides: TGTGCCAGTATGGGAACAGCGGGAGCATCTTACAATGAGCAGTTCTTC.